Below, 25 T cell receptor beta chains from the same sample are listed, as sequenced in a study of breast tumors, draining lymph nodes, adjacent tissues (dated by TCRdb to the mid-2010s). The axillary draining lymph nodes of breast cancer patients were the source of the lymph node samples. To prepare the library, multiplex PCR was applied. The reads were generated on an Illumina HiSeq 2000. Using fastp at Q25 and MiXCR, TCRdb reprocessed the public reads and kept productive beta chains. Identical CDR3 proteins give one entry, which carries the most common genes and DNA. The table for this sample lists approximately 130,000 distinct CDR3 sequences; 21% of them were counted only once. Roughly 2% of the sample is taken by the ten largest. The specimen sequenced was axillary lymph node tissue. These receptors were obtained from a female donor with breast cancer. Some clones in this sample may be carry-over from other donors' samples.

This clonotype was counted a few times. V gene TRBV25-1 combines with J gene TRBJ2-5, with 7 bases matching TRBD1. With V trimmed by 5 bases and J by 4 bases, 7 bases remained unmatched. CDR1 and CDR2 from the germline V gene are MGHDK and SYGVNS. The CDR3 is made up of 14 amino acids. The CDR3 sequence: CASSLGGQRETQYF. The CDR3 nucleotides read TGTGCCAGCAGTCTAGGGGGACAGAGAGAGACCCAGTACTTC.

Details on this clonotype: A single base separates this from a much larger clone, so it may be a read error. The chain carries TRBV9 and TRBJ2-1; a possible D gene is TRBD1 (6 bases). The length of the CDR3 is 14 residues. Germline-derived CDR1 and CDR2 are SGDLS and YYNGEE. V was trimmed by 7 bases and J by 4 bases, leaving 15 bases between them. In nucleotides, the CDR3 is TGTGCCAGCGGGGGCGGGCCAGGGTACAATGAGCAGTTCTTC. Encoded protein: CASGGGPGYNEQFF.

This clonotype has a handful of counts. The V call is TRBV11-3, the J call TRBJ2-1; 12 bases map to TRBD2. The germline V gene has CDR1 SGHNT and CDR2 YENEEA. The CDR3 consists of 15 residues. V was clipped by 3 bases and J by 5 bases; unmatched bases: 2. The CDR3 sequence: CASSLTSGGNNEQFF. CDR3 coding DNA: TGTGCCAGCAGCTTGACTAGCGGGGGTAACAATGAGCAGTTCTTC.

This clonotype was observed many times. This chain uses TRBV29-1 with TRBJ2-2; TRBD2 matches 10 bases. Germline V lookup: CDR1 SQVTM, CDR2 ANQGSEA. V gave up 7 bases and J gave up 4 bases; unmatched junction bases: 6. The CDR3 is made up of 14 amino acids. The CDR3 region has the DNA TGCAGCGCCGCTAGCGGGAGCGGCACCGGGGAGCTGTTTTTT. It encodes CSAASGSGTGELFF.

Ten or more counts support this clonotype. V gene TRBV2 combines with J gene TRBJ2-5, with unresolved D. The germline gives CDR1 SNHLY, CDR2 FYNNEI. With 7 bases removed from V and 0 bases from J, the gap between germline ends came to 9 bases. The CDR3 sequence is 13 residues long. The CDR3 coding sequence is TGTGCCAGCACAGTGGAGTACCAAGAGACCCAGTACTTC. The encoded protein is CASTVEYQETQYF.

There are many counts of this clonotype. The chain employs TRBV5-4 and TRBJ2-5; 10 bases line up with TRBD2. Germline trimming cut 5 bases from V and 9 bases from J; bases unmatched to any gene: 13. Germline V gene lookup returns CDR1 SGHNT and CDR2 YYREEE (reference sequence). This CDR3 region has 15 residues. The CDR3, as DNA: TGTGCCAGCAGGATGAGCGGGAGGGCCCGAGGGGCCCAGTACTTC. Protein product: CASRMSGRARGAQYF.

About this clonotype itself: This sequence may be a read error, since a much larger clone differs from it by one base. The chain carries TRBV4-2 and TRBJ2-7; D not certain. Germline V gene data show CDR1 as LGHNA and CDR2 as YNFKEQ. The CDR3 is 13 residues long. Trimming shortened V by 1 base and J by 2 bases, and 6 bases separated the two germline ends. CDR3 coding DNA: TGTGCCAGCAGCCAAGGGGTTACCTACGAGCAGTACTTC. Its protein is CASSQGVTYEQYF.

This clonotype was observed at least ten times. The V gene is TRBV7-8, the J gene TRBJ2-1; 13 bases align to TRBD2. Germline CDR1 is SGHVS and CDR2 is FQNEAQ. CDR3 length: 17 residues. The V and J ends lost 5 bases and 8 bases, in that order; junction bases with no gene match: 12. CDR3 bases: TGTGCCAGCAGCCAACTACGGACTAGCGGGAGTTTGGATGAGCAGTTCTTC. It is translated as CASSQLRTSGSLDEQFF.

This clonotype was counted at least ten times. V gene TRBV10-2 combines with J gene TRBJ1-5; no firm D call. CDR1 WSHSY and CDR2 SAAADI come from the germline V gene. The V end was cut by 3 bases, the J end by 7 bases, with 13 bases between. This CDR3 has 14 residues. The chain's CDR3 is CASSDILKGQPQHF. CDR3 nucleotide sequence: TGCGCCAGCAGTGACATCTTGAAAGGGCAGCCCCAGCATTTT.

In the case of this clonotype: Its ends do not fully match the called genes, so a read error is possible. The chain couples TRBV5-6 to TRBJ1-2; weak D call: TRBD1 (6 bases). Germline loops: CDR1 SGHDT, CDR2 YYEEEE. This CDR3 contains 16 residues. The CDR3 region is CASSSYPPGGDYGYTF. The CDR3 DNA is TGTGCTAGCAGCTCTTACCCCCCGGGGGGCGACTATGGCTACACCTTC.

This clonotype was observed many times. The V call is TRBV27, the J call TRBJ2-3, with 9 bases lining up with TRBD1. Unmatched junction bases numbered 7, after V lost 4 bases and J lost 5 bases. This CDR3 is built from 15 residues. CDR1 is MNHEY, CDR2 SMNVEV, per germline (reference sequence). The CDR3 nucleotides are TGTGCCAGCAGTTGGACACAGGGGGCAGTAGATACGCAGTATTTT. This translates into CASSWTQGAVDTQYF.

This clonotype was recorded at least ten times. The chain recombines TRBV5-1 with TRBJ2-3; D ambiguous. The CDR3 is 15 residues long. CDR1 and CDR2 from the germline V gene are SGHRS and YFSETQ. The V end lost 0 bases, the J end lost 0 bases, and 8 bases lay between the germline ends. The CDR3 region has the DNA TGCGCCAGCAGCTTGGGTCCGACTAGCACAGATACGCAGTATTTT. This sequence encodes CASSLGPTSTDTQYF.

Concerning this clonotype: A read error is possible here, since a much larger clone lies one base away. V gene TRBV18 combines with J gene TRBJ2-7; 7 nucleotides line up with TRBD1. CDR1 KGHSH and CDR2 LQKENI come from the germline V gene. This CDR3 region has 16 residues. The CDR3 coding sequence is TGTGCCAGCTCACCCCGAGGCAGGGGGAACTCCTACGGGCAGTACTTC. It translates to CASSPRGRGNSYGQYF.

This clonotype was seen a few times. This chain uses TRBV11-2 with TRBJ2-1, with TRBD2 matching 8 bases. The CDR3 runs 15 residues. In germline, CDR1 is SGHAT, CDR2 FQNNGV. With V trimmed by 7 bases and J by 0 bases, 5 bases remained unmatched. The CDR3 sequence is CASTSSGSSYNEQFF. CDR3 bases: TGTGCCAGCACCTCAAGCGGGAGCTCCTACAATGAGCAGTTCTTC.

This clonotype came up many times. The chain recombines TRBV4-1 with TRBJ2-7; 8 nucleotides align to TRBD2. This CDR3 contains 17 residues. The germline CDR1 and CDR2 sequences are MGHRA and YSYEKL. The junction had 12 bases not matched to a gene; V was cut back by 1 base and J by 4 bases. The CDR3 region is CASSQGPLREGPYEQYF. The DNA of the CDR3 is TGCGCCAGCAGCCAAGGACCCCTCCGGGAGGGCCCGTACGAGCAGTACTTC.

This clonotype was seen at least ten times. The chain links TRBV12-3 or TRBV12-4 to TRBJ2-1; no definite D call. The V gene lost 2 bases and the J gene lost 10 bases, with 9 bases spanning the gap. This CDR3 comprises 12 residues. The CDR3 region has the DNA TGTGCCAGCAGTTTATTTCTCTTGGAGCAGTTCTTC. As protein: CASSLFLLEQFF.

For this clonotype: This sequence may be a read error, since a much larger clone differs from it by one base. V usage is TRBV4-1 and J usage is TRBJ2-5; 8 positions agree with TRBD1. V shed 5 bases and J 5 bases; nucleotides not matched to a gene: 7. This CDR3 has 14 amino acids. Germline V gene lookup returns CDR1 MGHRA and CDR2 YSYEKL. The CDR3 DNA follows: TGCGCCAGCAGCAGAAACAGGGGGTCGGAGACCCAGTACTTC. The encoded protein is CASSRNRGSETQYF.

This clonotype came up many times. The rearrangement links TRBV12-3 or TRBV12-4 to TRBJ2-3, with 14 bases aligning to TRBD2. The CDR3 is made up of 17 amino acids. J was trimmed by 3 bases and V by 4 bases; bases with no gene match: 6. The CDR3 sequence is CASSSRLAGGPTDTQYF. CDR3 DNA: TGTGCCAGCAGTTCCAGACTAGCGGGAGGGCCTACAGATACGCAGTATTTT.

This clonotype was seen repeatedly, ten times or more. The chain uses TRBV20-1 and TRBJ2-3, with D possibly being TRBD1 (6 bases). This CDR3 has 15 residues. Trimming left V 0 bases short and J 3 bases short, with 13 bases between. Germline V lookup: CDR1 DFQATT, CDR2 SNEGSKA (reference sequence). Written as DNA, the CDR3 is TGCAGTGCTAGAGACTCCGTCCAGGGGACAGATACGCAGTATTTT. Translating it yields CSARDSVQGTDTQYF.

There are many counts of this clonotype. J is TRBJ2-1 and V is TRBV7-8; 8 bases fit TRBD2. Losses at the gene ends were 5 bases for V and 8 bases for J; bases not matched to a gene: 11. This CDR3 has 15 residues. The germline V gene has CDR1 SGHVS and CDR2 FQNEAQ. DNA of the CDR3: TGTGCCAGCAGCCCAGCCAGCGGGAGTGACGATGAGCAGTTCTTC. Its translation: CASSPASGSDDEQFF.

The table lists this clonotype with a few counts. A much larger clone lies one base from this, so it may be a read error. The chain links TRBV4-1 to TRBJ2-1; the match to TRBD2 covers 12 bases. Germline CDR1 MGHRA, CDR2 YSYEKL. The length of the CDR3 is 15 residues. The CDR3 loop reads CASSGLAGMYNEQLF. The CDR3 coding sequence is TGCGCCAGCAGTGGACTAGCGGGAATGTACAATGAGCAGCTCTTC.

The chain combines TRBV11-3 with TRBJ2-1; 8 bases are shared with TRBD1. V was clipped by 0 bases and J by 7 bases; unmatched bases: 14. Germline CDR1 is SGHNT and CDR2 is YENEEA. This CDR3 spans 18 amino acids. The CDR3 protein is CASSLDLSGRDRTNEQFF. For the CDR3, the DNA is TGTGCCAGCAGCTTAGATCTGTCCGGCCGGGACAGGACAAATGAGCAGTTCTTC.

This sequence joins TRBV4-1 and TRBJ2-7, with 9 bases aligning to TRBD2. Germline assignment: CDR1 MGHRA and CDR2 YSYEKL. Losses at the gene ends were 4 bases for V and 3 bases for J; bases not matched to a gene: 10. This CDR3 has 16 residues. For the CDR3, the DNA is TGCGCCAGCAGCCCCTCCGGGGTAGCGGGAGTCTACGAGCAGTACTTC. It is translated as CASSPSGVAGVYEQYF.

As regards this clonotype: A much larger clone is a single base away; this may be a read error. V is TRBV10-2 and J is TRBJ1-3; no reliable D call. Germline CDR1 reads WSHSY; CDR2 reads SAAADI. Trimming stripped 6 bases from V and 2 bases from J, with 8 bases between. The CDR3 extends over 13 amino acids. CDR3 region: CASRHVPGNTIYF. The CDR3 DNA sequence: TGCGCCAGCAGACACGTCCCTGGAAACACCATATATTTT.

As to this clonotype: A much larger clone sits a single nucleotide away, making a read error possible. This chain joins TRBV12-3 or TRBV12-4 and TRBJ2-2, with D possibly matching TRBD2 (5 bases). The CDR3 consists of 13 residues. This chain's CDR3 is CASSLDRAGELSF. CDR3 DNA: TGTGCCAGCAGTCTGGACCGGGCCGGGGAGCTGTCTTTT.